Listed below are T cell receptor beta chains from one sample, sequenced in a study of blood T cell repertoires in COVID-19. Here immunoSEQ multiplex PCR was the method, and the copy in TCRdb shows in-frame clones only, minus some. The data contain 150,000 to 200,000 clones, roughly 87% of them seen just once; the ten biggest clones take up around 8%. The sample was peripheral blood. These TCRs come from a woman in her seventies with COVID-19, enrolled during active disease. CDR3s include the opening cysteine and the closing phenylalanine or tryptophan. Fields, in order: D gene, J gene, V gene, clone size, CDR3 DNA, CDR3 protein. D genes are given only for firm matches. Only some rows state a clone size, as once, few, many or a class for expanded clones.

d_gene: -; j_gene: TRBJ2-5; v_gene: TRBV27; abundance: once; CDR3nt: TGTGCCACCCGGGGGGCTAGCGGAGGACAAGAGACCCAGTACTTC; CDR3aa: CATRGASGGQETQYF
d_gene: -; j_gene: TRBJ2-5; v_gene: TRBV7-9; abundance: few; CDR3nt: TGTGCCAGCAGCATACTAGCTACCCAAGAGACCCAGTACTTC; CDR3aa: CASSILATQETQYF
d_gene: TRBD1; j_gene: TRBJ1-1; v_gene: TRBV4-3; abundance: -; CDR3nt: TGCGCCAGCAGCCATGGACAGGGTATGGTTAACACTGAAGCTTTCTTT; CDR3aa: CASSHGQGMVNTEAFF
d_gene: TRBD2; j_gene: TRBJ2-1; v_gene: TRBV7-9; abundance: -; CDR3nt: TGTGCCAGCAGCCCCCCCGGGACTAGCATTAGGCAGTTCTTC; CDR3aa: CASSPPGTSIRQFF
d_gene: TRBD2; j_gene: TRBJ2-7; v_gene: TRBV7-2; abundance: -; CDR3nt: TGTGCCAGCAGCTTAAGGACTAGCGGGAACCCCTACGAGCAGTACTTC; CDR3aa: CASSLRTSGNPYEQYF
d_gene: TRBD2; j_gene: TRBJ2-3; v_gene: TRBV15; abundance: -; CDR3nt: TGTGCCACCAGCAGAGATTACTATACTAGCGGGGACACAGATACGCAGTATTTT; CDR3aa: CATSRDYYTSGDTDTQYF
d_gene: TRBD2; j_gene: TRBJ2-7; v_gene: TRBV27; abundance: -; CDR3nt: TGTGCCAGCAGTTTCGGACTAGCGAGCTCCTACGAGCAGTACTTC; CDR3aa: CASSFGLASSYEQYF
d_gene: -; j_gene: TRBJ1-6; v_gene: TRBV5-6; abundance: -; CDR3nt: TGTGCCAGCAGCTTTAGGGGGACGCGGCAGCTTTATAATTCACCCCTCCACTTT; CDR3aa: CASSFRGTRQLYNSPLHF
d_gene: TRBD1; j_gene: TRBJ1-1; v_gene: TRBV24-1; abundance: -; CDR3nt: TGTGCCACCAGTCAGGGGGCGGCCACTGAAGCTTTCTTT; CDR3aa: CATSQGAATEAFF
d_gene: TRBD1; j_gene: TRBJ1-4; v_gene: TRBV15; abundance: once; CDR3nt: TGTGCCACCAGCCCGGATAGGGACAGCAGTAATGAAAAACTGTTTTTT; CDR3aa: CATSPDRDSSNEKLFF
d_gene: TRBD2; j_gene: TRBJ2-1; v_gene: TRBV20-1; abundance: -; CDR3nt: TGCAGTGCTAGTTCGGGAGGCGGTAGGTCCTACAATGAGCAGTTCTTC; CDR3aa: CSASSGGGRSYNEQFF
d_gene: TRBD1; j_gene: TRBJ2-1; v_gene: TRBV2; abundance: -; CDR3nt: TGTGCCAGCAGTGTTCGGACAGGGTCACCCCCACAGGAGCAGTTCTTC; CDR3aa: CASSVRTGSPPQEQFF
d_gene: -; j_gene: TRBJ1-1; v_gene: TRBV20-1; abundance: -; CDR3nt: TGCAGTGCCCCTGGAGAGACTGAAGCTTTCTTT; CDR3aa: CSAPGETEAFF
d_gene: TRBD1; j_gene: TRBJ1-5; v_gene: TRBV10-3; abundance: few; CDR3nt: TGTGCCATCGTCGGGACAGGGGATCAGCCCCAGCATTTT; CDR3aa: CAIVGTGDQPQHF
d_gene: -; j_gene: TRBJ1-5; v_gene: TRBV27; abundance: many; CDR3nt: TGTGCCAGCAGTTTAATGGCAGGCAATCAGCCCCAGCATTTT; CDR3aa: CASSLMAGNQPQHF
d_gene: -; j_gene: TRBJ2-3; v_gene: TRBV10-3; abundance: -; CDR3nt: TGTGCCATTAGTCAGGGCCCGCCAGATACGCAGTATTTT; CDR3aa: CAISQGPPDTQYF
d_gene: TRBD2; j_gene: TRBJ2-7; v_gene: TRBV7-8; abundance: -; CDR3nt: TGTGCCAGCAGCCCCGGACTAGCGGGAGGCGTGAGCTCCTACGAGCAGTACTTC; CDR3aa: CASSPGLAGGVSSYEQYF
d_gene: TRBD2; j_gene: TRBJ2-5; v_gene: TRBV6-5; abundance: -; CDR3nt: TGTGCCAGCAGTTACTTGGGGGGGGAGACCCAGTACTTC; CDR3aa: CASSYLGGETQYF
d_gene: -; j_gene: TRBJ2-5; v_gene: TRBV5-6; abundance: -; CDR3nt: TGTGCCAGCAGTCAGGGGCCCCGGGCGGAGACCCAGTACTTC; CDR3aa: CASSQGPRAETQYF
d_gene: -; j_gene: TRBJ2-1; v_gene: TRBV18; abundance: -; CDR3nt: TGTGCCAGCTCACGCAGCTCAGACTCCTCCTACAATGAGCAGTTCTTC; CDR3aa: CASSRSSDSSYNEQFF
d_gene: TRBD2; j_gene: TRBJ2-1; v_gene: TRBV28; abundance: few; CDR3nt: TGTGCCAGCAGTTTAGCGGGAGGGACCTACAATGAGCAGTTCTTC; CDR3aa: CASSLAGGTYNEQFF
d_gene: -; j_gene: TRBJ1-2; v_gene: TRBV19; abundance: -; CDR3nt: TGTGCCAGTAGTACAACTACCGGGATCCCTGTGGGCGGCTACACCTTC; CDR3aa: CASSTTTGIPVGGYTF
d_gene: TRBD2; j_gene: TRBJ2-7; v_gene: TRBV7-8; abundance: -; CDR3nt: TGTGCCAGCAGCCCCCGAACAGCGGGGACCTACGAGCAGTACTTC; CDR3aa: CASSPRTAGTYEQYF
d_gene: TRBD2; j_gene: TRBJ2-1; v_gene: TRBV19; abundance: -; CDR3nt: TGTGCCAGTAGTAAGAACGGACTAGCGGGAGAACCAGGTGAGCAGTTCTTC; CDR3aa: CASSKNGLAGEPGEQFF
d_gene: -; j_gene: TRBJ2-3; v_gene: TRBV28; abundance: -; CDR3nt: TGTGCCAGCAGCGCACCTACGGAGACAGACTCAGATACGCAGTATTTT; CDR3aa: CASSAPTETDSDTQYF
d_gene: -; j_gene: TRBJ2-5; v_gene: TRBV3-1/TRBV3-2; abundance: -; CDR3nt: TGTGCCAGCACCAGGACAGAGAAAGAGACCCAGTACTTC; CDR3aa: CASTRTEKETQYF
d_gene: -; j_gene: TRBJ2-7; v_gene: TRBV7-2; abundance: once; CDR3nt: TGTGCCAGCAGCCATACCAGCACTAACTCCTACGAGCAGTACTTC; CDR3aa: CASSHTSTNSYEQYF
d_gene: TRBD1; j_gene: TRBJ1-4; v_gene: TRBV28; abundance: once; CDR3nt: TGTGCCAGCAATGAAGAACAGGGGTTCTCTAATACTAATGAAAAACTGTTTTTT; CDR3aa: CASNEEQGFSNTNEKLFF
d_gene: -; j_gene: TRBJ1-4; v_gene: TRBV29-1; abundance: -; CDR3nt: TGCAGCGTTTCGCAAGAGAGTGAAAAACTGTTTTTT; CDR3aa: CSVSQESEKLFF
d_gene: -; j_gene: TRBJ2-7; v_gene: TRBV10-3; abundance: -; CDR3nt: TGTGCCATCAGGTTGACAGGGTCGGGGGACGAGCAGTACTTC; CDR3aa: CAIRLTGSGDEQYF
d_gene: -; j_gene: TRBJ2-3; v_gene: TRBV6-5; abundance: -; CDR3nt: TGTGCCAGCAGTTTCGGGACTGGAAACACAGATACGCAGTATTTT; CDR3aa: CASSFGTGNTDTQYF
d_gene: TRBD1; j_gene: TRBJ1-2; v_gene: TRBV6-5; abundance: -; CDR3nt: TGTGCCAGCAGTATACAGGGGGCTGGCTATGGCTACACCTTC; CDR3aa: CASSIQGAGYGYTF
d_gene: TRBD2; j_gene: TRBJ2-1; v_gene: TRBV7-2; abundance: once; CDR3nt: TGTGCCAGCAGAAGCGGGACCTACAATGAGCAGTTCTTC; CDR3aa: CASRSGTYNEQFF
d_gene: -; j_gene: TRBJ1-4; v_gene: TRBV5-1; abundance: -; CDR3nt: TGCGCCAGCAGCTTGCGTCAGGGGCAGGGGAATGAAAAACTGTTTTTT; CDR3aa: CASSLRQGQGNEKLFF
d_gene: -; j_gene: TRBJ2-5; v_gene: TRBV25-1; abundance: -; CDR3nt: TGTGCCAGCAGTAATCTCGGGGTAGGAGGGGAGACCCAGTACTTC; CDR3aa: CASSNLGVGGETQYF
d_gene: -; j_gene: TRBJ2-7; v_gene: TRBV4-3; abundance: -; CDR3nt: TGCGCCAGCAGCCAAGATGGTGCCCAGGGGCAGGGCGACGAGCAGTACTTC; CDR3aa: CASSQDGAQGQGDEQYF
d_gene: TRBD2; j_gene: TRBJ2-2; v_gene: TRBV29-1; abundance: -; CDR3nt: TGCAGCGTTGAAGAGCCTAGCGGGTTTGTCACCGGGGAGCTGTTTTTT; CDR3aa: CSVEEPSGFVTGELFF
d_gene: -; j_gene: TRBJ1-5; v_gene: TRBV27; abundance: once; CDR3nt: TGTGCCAGCAGTCGGGGGGGTCTAGGCAATCAGCCCCAGCATTTT; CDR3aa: CASSRGGLGNQPQHF
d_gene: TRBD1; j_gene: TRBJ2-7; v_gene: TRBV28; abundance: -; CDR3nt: TGTGCCAGCAGCCCCGCCCCCGGGACAGGGTATCGCTACGAGCAGTACTTC; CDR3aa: CASSPAPGTGYRYEQYF
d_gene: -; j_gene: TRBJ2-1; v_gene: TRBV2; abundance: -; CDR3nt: TGTGCCAGCAGGTACAGGGCGGGCGCTTACAATGAGCAGTTCTTC; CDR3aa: CASRYRAGAYNEQFF
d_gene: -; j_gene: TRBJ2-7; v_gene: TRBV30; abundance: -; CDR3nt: TGTGCCTGGAGTCCCGTCGGACAGCGGTTCATCCGCACGCCCTACGAGCAGTACTTC; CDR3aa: CAWSPVGQRFIRTPYEQYF
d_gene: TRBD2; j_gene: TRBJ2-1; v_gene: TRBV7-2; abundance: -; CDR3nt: TGTGCCAGCAGCTTATACCTCCGGGAGGGCCGGGGAAATGAGCAGTTCTTC; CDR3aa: CASSLYLREGRGNEQFF
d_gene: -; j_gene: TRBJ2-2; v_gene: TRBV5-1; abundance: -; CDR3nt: TGCGCCAGCAGTTTTTTTCAGCGGGCCGGGGAGCTGTTTTTT; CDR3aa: CASSFFQRAGELFF
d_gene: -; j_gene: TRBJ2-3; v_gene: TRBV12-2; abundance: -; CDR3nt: TGTGCAAGTCGCTTAGCGCGTCCATCTAGCACAGATACGCAGTATTTT; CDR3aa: CASRLARPSSTDTQYF
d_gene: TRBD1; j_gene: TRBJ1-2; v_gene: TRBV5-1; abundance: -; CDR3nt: TGCGCCAGCAGCTTGGACAGGGGGCGAGAGGGCTACACCTTC; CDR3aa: CASSLDRGREGYTF
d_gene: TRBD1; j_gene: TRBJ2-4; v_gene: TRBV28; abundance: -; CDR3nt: TGTGCCAGCAGTTTAGCGGGACAGGGGGCGCAGTACTTC; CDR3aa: CASSLAGQGAQYF
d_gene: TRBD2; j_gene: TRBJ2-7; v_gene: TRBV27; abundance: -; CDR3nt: TGTGCCAGCAGGACTAGCGGCACCTCCTACGAGCAGTACTTC; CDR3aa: CASRTSGTSYEQYF
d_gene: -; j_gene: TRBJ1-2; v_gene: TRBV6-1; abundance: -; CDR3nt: TGTGCCAGCAGTGATCCCGCGGGGGGGAGCTATGGCTACACCTTC; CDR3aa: CASSDPAGGSYGYTF
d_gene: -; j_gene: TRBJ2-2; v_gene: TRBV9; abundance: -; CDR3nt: TGTGCCAGCACCTTAAACCTAGCCTTCGGGGAGCTGTTTTTT; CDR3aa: CASTLNLAFGELFF
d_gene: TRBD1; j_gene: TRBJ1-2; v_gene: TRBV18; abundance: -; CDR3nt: TGTGCCAGCTCACCCGAAGGACAGGGGTTGTCCGGCTACACCTTC; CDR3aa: CASSPEGQGLSGYTF
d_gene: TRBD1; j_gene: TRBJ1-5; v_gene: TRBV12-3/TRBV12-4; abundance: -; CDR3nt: TGTGCCAGCAGCTCACAGGGGGAAGAGCCCCAGCATTTT; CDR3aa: CASSSQGEEPQHF
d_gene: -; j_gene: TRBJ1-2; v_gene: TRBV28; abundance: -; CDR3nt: TGTGCCAGCAGTTTATCCCCTCCCCGCTACACCTTC; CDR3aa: CASSLSPPRYTF